One sample yielded the 25 T cell receptor beta chains listed below, sequenced in a study of T-cell memory formation after mild COVID-19. TCRdb re-derived calls from the 5' RACE reads in MiXCR, one entry per CDR3 protein. The data hold about 190,000 distinct CDR3 sequences, with 15% to 20% observed a single time. Sequenced input: PBMCs or a T cell subset sorted from them (not recorded which). These receptors were taken from an adult woman who had mild COVID-19 (a few samples of this study predate the infection). Cell type and time point are not known.

This chain joins TRBV7-2 and TRBJ2-2, with unresolved D. Germline CDR1 is SGHTA and CDR2 is FQGNSA. This CDR3 comprises 16 residues. Trimming stripped 2 bases from V and 6 bases from J, with 16 bases between. The CDR3: CASSLWSLPGAGELFF. DNA for the CDR3: TGTGCCAGCAGCTTATGGTCCCTCCCTGGGGCCGGGGAGCTGTTTTTT.

This clonotype was found many times. The chain carries TRBV6-5 and TRBJ2-7; 11 bases are a match to TRBD1. The junction had 7 bases not matched to a gene; V was cut back by 5 bases and J by 4 bases. The V gene's germline CDR1 is MNHEY and CDR2 SVGAGI. The CDR3 covers 15 residues. The CDR3 DNA sequence: TGTGCCAGCAGTCTTCGGACAGGGGGCACATACGAGCAGTACTTC. It specifies CASSLRTGGTYEQYF.

V and J are TRBV20-1 and TRBJ2-5; D ambiguous. The V gene's germline CDR1 is DFQATT and CDR2 SNEGSKA (reference sequence). This CDR3 spans 12 amino acids. V was cut by 0 bases and J by 4 bases, with 6 bases left in between. The CDR3 DNA is TGCAGTGCTAGAGATTGGGGAGAGACCCAGTACTTC. Residues: CSARDWGETQYF.

The gene calls are TRBV30 and TRBJ2-7; the D is unclear. The V gene lost 3 bases and the J gene lost 0 bases, with 15 bases spanning the gap. The CDR3 is 15 amino acids. Germline CDR1 reads GTSNPN; CDR2 reads SVGIG (reference sequence). CDR3 protein: CAWRAARANSYEQYF. In DNA form, the CDR3 reads TGTGCCTGGAGGGCTGCACGGGCGAACTCCTACGAGCAGTACTTC.

This clonotype was counted between two and nine times. The rearrangement links TRBV3-1 to TRBJ1-1; tentatively, D is TRBD1 (6 bases). The length of the CDR3 is 17 residues. Between the trimmed V and J ends, which lost 1 base and 1 base, there was a span of 16 bases. The germline gives CDR1 LGHDT, CDR2 YNNKEL (reference sequence). CDR3 DNA: TGTGCCAGCAGCCAAGGGACAGCCTTTATAGGGAACACTGAAGCTTTCTTT. Translating gives CASSQGTAFIGNTEAFF.

The chain has TRBV5-1 and TRBJ2-1, with a tentative D call TRBD1 (5 bases). The V end lost 5 bases, the J end lost 7 bases, and 13 bases lay between the germline ends. Germline CDR1 SGHRS, CDR2 YFSETQ. The CDR3 runs to 13 residues. CDR3 protein: CASRATGLNEQFF. As DNA, the CDR3 is TGCGCCAGCAGGGCAACAGGCCTGAATGAGCAGTTCTTC.

This clonotype was picked up a small number of times. A much larger clonotype is one base distant, so this may be a read error. The chain joins TRBV12-3 or TRBV12-4 to TRBJ2-1; D not certain. The CDR3 has 12 residues. The CDR3 loop is CVSSPGQNEQFF. In DNA, the CDR3 is TGTGTCAGCAGTCCAGGCCAAAATGAGCAGTTCTTC.

A few counts support this clonotype. V gene TRBV12-3 or TRBV12-4 combines with J gene TRBJ2-3, with D possibly matching TRBD1 (5 bases). Between the trimmed V and J ends, which lost 3 bases and 8 bases, there was a span of 9 bases. CDR3 length: 12 residues. The CDR3: CASSFNQGTQYF. Here the CDR3 DNA reads TGTGCCAGCAGTTTTAACCAGGGTACGCAGTATTTT.

The chain couples TRBV7-3 to TRBJ2-3, with TRBD1 matching over 7 bases. With V trimmed by 1 base and J by 4 bases, 5 bases remained unmatched. The CDR3 length is 15 residues. Germline V gene lookup returns CDR1 SGHTA and CDR2 FQGTGA. The CDR3 protein is CASSLSRDSPDTQYF. The CDR3 nucleotides read TGTGCCAGCAGCTTAAGTAGGGACAGCCCAGATACGCAGTATTTT.

The chain combines TRBV29-1 with TRBJ2-3, with TRBD2 matching 10 bases. The CDR3 length is 14 residues. After removal of 6 bases from V and 4 bases from J, the junction contained 7 bases not matched to a gene. Germline V gives CDR1 SQVTM, CDR2 ANQGSEA. This CDR3 reads CSVIIAGGSDTQYF. CDR3 DNA: TGCAGCGTCATCATAGCGGGGGGCTCAGATACGCAGTATTTT.

As regards this clonotype: A much larger clone lies a single base off, so this may be a read error. The chain joins TRBV29-1 to TRBJ2-1; D is unresolved. The germline V and J ends were trimmed by 3 bases and 9 bases, with 18 bases remaining between them. Germline V gene data show CDR1 as SQVTM and CDR2 as ANQGSEA. This CDR3 comprises 14 residues. In nucleotides, the CDR3 is TGCAGCGTTGATAGGGTGGGCAATGCGTGTGAGCAGTTCTTC. Translated: CSVDRVGNACEQFF.

Many counts were recorded for this clonotype. The genes are TRBV4-1 and TRBJ2-1, with D hard to call. Germline V lookup: CDR1 MGHRA, CDR2 YSYEKL. Trimming pared 0 bases from V and 6 bases from J, leaving 18 bases between. This CDR3 has 17 amino acids. The chain's CDR3 is CASSQDGTGMRGNEQFF. CDR3 nucleotides: TGCGCCAGCAGCCAAGATGGTACGGGTATGCGCGGCAATGAGCAGTTCTTC.

This clonotype was observed a few times. J is TRBJ2-2 and V is TRBV5-1; D remains ambiguous. The CDR3 length is 14 residues. Deletions cut 4 bases from V and 3 bases from J, with 10 bases between. Germline CDR1 reads SGHRS; CDR2 reads YFSETQ. The CDR3 loop is CASSPKGHTGELFF. In DNA form, the CDR3 reads TGCGCCAGCAGCCCCAAAGGGCACACCGGGGAGCTGTTTTTT.

The rearrangement uses TRBV5-1 and TRBJ1-2, with no clear D. CDR1 and CDR2 from the germline V gene are SGHRS and YFSETQ. CDR3 length equals 13 residues. Trimming pared 4 bases from V and 5 bases from J, leaving 12 bases between. The CDR3 DNA is TGCGCCAGCAGCATCGACCCGAAATATGGCTACACCTTC. It translates to CASSIDPKYGYTF. The full variable domain, with the rest looked up from reference TRBV5-1 and TRBJ1-2, is KAGVTQTPRYLIKTRGQQVTLSCSPISGHRSVSWYQQTPGQGLQFLFEYFSETQRNKGNFPGRFSGRQFSNSRSEMNVSTLELGDSALYLCASSIDPKYGYTFGSGTRLTVV.

This chain connects TRBV7-9 to TRBJ1-5; maybe TRBD1 (6 bases). This CDR3 is 15 amino acids long. Trimming took 5 bases from V and 2 from J, leaving 13 bases between them. Germline loops: CDR1 SEHNR, CDR2 FQNEAQ (reference sequence). The CDR3 region has the DNA TGTGCCAGCAGCCACAGGGAAGGGGGCAATCAGCCCCAGCATTTT. It translates to CASSHREGGNQPQHF.

This chain links TRBV7-8 with TRBJ1-1; TRBD1 is a possible D gene (5 bases). Germline V gives CDR1 SGHVS, CDR2 FQNEAQ. This CDR3 contains 13 residues. Trimming pared 7 bases from V and 6 bases from J, leaving 15 bases between. CDR3 in DNA: TGTGCCAGCAAGTCCTTTGGGGGACCTGAAGCTTTCTTT. Translated: CASKSFGGPEAFF.

This clonotype was detected only a few times. The chain couples TRBV20-1 to TRBJ2-7; 7 bases are shared with TRBD1. V shed 2 bases and J 3 bases; nucleotides not matched to a gene: 4. CDR3 length equals 13 residues. Germline assignment: CDR1 DFQATT and CDR2 SNEGSKA (reference sequence). DNA of the CDR3: TGCAGTGCTAGAACAGGGGTAAGCTACGAGCAGTACTTC. This gives the protein CSARTGVSYEQYF.

This chain connects TRBV11-2 to TRBJ2-1; 10 bases fit TRBD2. The trim removed 6 bases at V and 8 bases at J, leaving 7 bases unmatched. Germline CDR1 and CDR2: SGHAT and FQNNGV. The CDR3 is 14 residues long. DNA of the CDR3: TGTGCCAGCAGGTATAAAGCGGGAGGGCATGAGCAGTTCTTC. It specifies CASRYKAGGHEQFF. Using reference TRBV11-2 and TRBJ2-1 for the parts outside the CDR3, the full variable domain is EAGVAQSPRYKIIEKRQSVAFWCNPISGHATLYWYQQILGQGPKLLIQFQNNGVVDDSQLPKDRFSAERLKGVDSTLKIQPAKLEDSAVYLCASRYKAGGHEQFFGPGTRLTVL.

The chain joins TRBV5-4 to TRBJ2-7; 10 bases are shared with TRBD2. The CDR3 has 16 amino acids. From germline, CDR1 is SGHNT and CDR2 YYREEE (reference sequence). Trimming took 0 bases from V and 2 from J; bases not matched to a gene: 5. CDR3 residues: CASSLDPSGGTYEQYF. Written as DNA, the CDR3 is TGTGCCAGCAGCTTGGACCCTAGCGGGGGCACCTACGAGCAGTACTTC.

The chain uses TRBV5-1 and TRBJ2-7; D is possibly TRBD1 or TRBD2 (7 bases each). Germline CDR1 and CDR2: SGHRS and YFSETQ. CDR3 length: 15 amino acids. Trimming pared 5 bases from V and 2 bases from J, leaving 17 bases between. CDR3 bases: TGCGCCAGCAGTCTGAGCCAGGGGGGGACCTACGAGCAGTACTTC. This sequence encodes CASSLSQGGTYEQYF. The entire variable domain, with the rest obtained from reference TRBV5-1 and TRBJ2-7, is as follows: KAGVTQTPRYLIKTRGQQVTLSCSPISGHRSVSWYQQTPGQGLQFLFEYFSETQRNKGNFPGRFSGRQFSNSRSEMNVSTLELGDSALYLCASSLSQGGTYEQYFGPGTRLTVT.

The chain has TRBV4-1 and TRBJ1-3, with TRBD1 identical over 9 bases. Germline CDR1 reads MGHRA; CDR2 reads YSYEKL. This CDR3 is 14 amino acids long. After removal of 3 bases from V and 6 bases from J, the junction contained 3 bases not matched to a gene. CDR3 sequence reads: CASSQGQGLNTIYF. The CDR3 DNA follows: TGCGCCAGCAGCCAGGGACAGGGATTAAACACCATATATTTT.

This sequence joins TRBV6-1 and TRBJ1-1; 8 bases are shared with TRBD1. CDR1 is MNHNS and CDR2 is SASEGT in the germline V gene. V lost 3 bases and J lost 8; bases outside the gene matches: 14. CDR3 size: 16 residues. CDR3 nucleotides: TGTGCCAGCAGTGACCGCCGCGGCGCAGGGGGCGCGGAAGCTTTCTTT. It translates to CASSDRRGAGGAEAFF.

This clonotype occurred many times. This chain links TRBV12-3 or TRBV12-4 with TRBJ2-1; possibly TRBD1 for D (6 bases). V was cut by 7 bases and J by 6 bases, with 16 bases left in between. This CDR3 comprises 14 residues. The CDR3 bases are TGTGCCAGCACCAACCTAGGGGGATCCAATGAGCAGTTCTTC. Translation gives CASTNLGGSNEQFF.

There are many counts of this clonotype. The chain carries TRBV7-2 and TRBJ2-3; the D is unclear. This CDR3 contains 12 residues. V lost 5 bases and J lost 3, with 6 bases in between. Germline V CDR1 and CDR2: SGHTA, FQGNSA. DNA of the CDR3: TGTGCCAGCAGCCAATATACAGATACGCAGTATTTT. It specifies CASSQYTDTQYF.

This clonotype has a handful of counts. The V and J genes are TRBV6-2 or TRBV6-3 and TRBJ1-1, with D tentatively TRBD1 (6 bases). The germline V gene encodes CDR1 MNHEY and CDR2 SVGEGT. The CDR3 contains 14 residues. V lost 5 bases and J 1 base, leaving 11 bases between the germline ends. The chain's CDR3 is CASSLQGRNTEAFF. The DNA of the CDR3 is TGTGCCAGCAGTCTTCAGGGGAGGAACACTGAAGCTTTCTTT.